These 16 T cell receptor beta chains were all obtained from the same sample, sequenced in a study of blood T cell repertoires in COVID-19. Some clones are missing from TCRdb's copy, which holds only in-frame ones; the method was immunoSEQ multiplex PCR. The data hold fewer than 200,000 clones, with around three quarters observed a single time. The specimen sequenced was peripheral blood. These receptors originate from a man aged 65 to 85 with active or convalescent COVID-19.

This clone was seen a handful of times. The chain joins TRBV5-4 to TRBJ2-1; the match to TRBD2 covers 13 bases. This CDR3 has 15 residues. V gave up 2 bases and J gave up 9 bases; unmatched junction bases: 5. Germline CDR1 is SGHNT and CDR2 is YYREEE (reference sequence). CDR3: CASSFGLAGDSEQFF. The DNA of the CDR3 is TGTGCCAGCAGCTTCGGACTAGCGGGAGACAGTGAGCAGTTCTTC.

The chain uses TRBV21-1 and TRBJ1-4; the table's D call, TRBD1, was not checked against the DNA. TRBV21-1 corresponds to a pseudogene. This CDR3 has 15 amino acids. CDR3 coding DNA: TGTGCCAGCAGCGGTGGGGGCGAAGGTAATGAAAAACTGTTTTTT. Translated: CASSGGGEGNEKLFF.

The chain joins TRBV5-1 to TRBJ2-1, with 12 bases identical to TRBD2. The CDR3 runs to 15 residues. J lost 6 bases, V lost 1 base, and 2 bases had no gene match. Germline values: CDR1 SGHRS, CDR2 YFSETQ. CDR3 region: CASSLTSGGSNEQFF. As DNA, the CDR3 is TGCGCCAGCAGCTTGACTAGCGGGGGGTCCAATGAGCAGTTCTTC.

This clone was seen only once. V is TRBV6-1 and J is TRBJ1-2, with D perhaps matching TRBD1 (6 bases). The germline V gene has CDR1 MNHNS and CDR2 SASEGT. V was clipped by 2 bases and J by 8 bases, with 12 bases between them. The CDR3 has 13 residues. The CDR3 bases are TGTGCCAGCAGTGAACTTGGGCAGGGGGGCTACACCTTC. This encodes CASSELGQGGYTF.

This clone has only a few counts. The J gene is TRBJ2-2, the V gene TRBV30, with D possibly matching TRBD1 (6 bases). The CDR3 runs to 13 residues. V shed 4 bases and J shed 1 base, with 7 bases lying between them. Germline V gene data show CDR1 as GTSNPN and CDR2 as SVGIG (reference sequence). The DNA for the CDR3 is TGTGCCTGGACAGGGGAGAACACCGGGGAGCTGTTTTTT. Its protein product is CAWTGENTGELFF.

V gene TRBV3-1 (or the pseudogene TRBV3-2) combines with J gene TRBJ2-3; 8 bases line up with TRBD1. Germline V gene data show CDR1 as LGHDT and CDR2 as YNNKEL (reference sequence). The CDR3 has 16 residues. V shed 3 bases, J shed 5 bases, and the junction held 10 bases outside the gene matches. CDR3 bases: TGTGCCAGCAGCCACTGGACAGGGCGCCCGATAGATACGCAGTATTTT. Its protein product is CASSHWTGRPIDTQYF.

This clone was picked up one time. This chain links TRBV15 with TRBJ2-1; 9 bases are shared with TRBD1. With 0 bases clipped from V and 0 bases from J, the junction kept 6 bases outside the gene matches. This CDR3 has 18 residues. The germline V gene encodes CDR1 LNHNV and CDR2 YYDKDF (reference sequence). The CDR3 DNA reads TGTGCCACCAGCAGAGATATTGTGGGACAGGGCTCCTACAATGAGCAGTTCTTC. This sequence encodes CATSRDIVGQGSYNEQFF.

The V and J genes are TRBV30 and TRBJ1-5; 11 bases are shared with TRBD1. The CDR3 loop spans 13 amino acids. V gave up 3 bases and J gave up 5 bases; unmatched junction bases: 0. From germline, CDR1 is GTSNPN and CDR2 SVGIG (reference sequence). CDR3 bases: TGTGCCTGGAGGGGACAGGGGGATCAGCCCCAGCATTTT. It is translated as CAWRGQGDQPQHF.

This chain uses TRBV11-3 with TRBJ2-1, with TRBD2 matching 8 bases. Trimming cost V 5 bases and J 8 bases; bases outside gene matches: 2. CDR1 is SGHNT and CDR2 is YENEEA in the germline V gene. This CDR3 is 12 amino acids long. Here the CDR3 reads CASSRGGDEQFF. CDR3 nucleotides: TGTGCCAGCAGCCGGGGGGGAGATGAGCAGTTCTTC.

The chain is built from TRBV3-1 (or the pseudogene TRBV3-2) and TRBJ1-5, with D possibly matching TRBD1 (5 bases). Per germline, CDR1 LGHDT and CDR2 YNNKEL (reference sequence). V was clipped by 1 base and J by 0 bases, with 13 bases between them. The CDR3 runs 17 residues. CDR3 nucleotide sequence: TGTGCCAGCAGCCAAGGGGGCGCCGCCCATAGCAATCAGCCCCAGCATTTT. This translates into CASSQGGAAHSNQPQHF.

In nucleotides, the CDR3 is TGTGCCAGCAGCTTAAAGGGACTAGGCACAGATACGCAGTATTTT. It is translated as CASSLKGLGTDTQYF. This chain connects TRBV11-2 to TRBJ2-3, with 8 bases aligning to TRBD2. Germline V gene lookup returns CDR1 SGHAT and CDR2 FQNNGV. CDR3 length equals 15 residues. Trimming at V came to 2 bases and at J to 1 base, leaving 2 bases not matched to a gene.

The chain has TRBV5-6 and TRBJ2-5; D unclear. V lost 0 bases to trimming and J lost 7 bases, with 16 bases between them. The length of the CDR3 is 15 residues. Looked up from germline, CDR1 is SGHDT and CDR2 is YYEEEE. The CDR3 nucleotides read TGTGCCAGCAGCTTGGGGGTTACTACGTTTCCGACCCAGTACTTC. Protein sequence: CASSLGVTTFPTQYF. Together with reference TRBV5-6 and TRBJ2-5, the CDR3 gives the full variable domain: DAGVTQSPTHLIKTRGQQVTLRCSPKSGHDTVSWYQQALGQGPQFIFQYYEEEERQRGNFPDRFSGHQFPNYSSELNVNALLLGDSALYLCASSLGVTTFPTQYFGPGTRLLVL.

In DNA form, the CDR3 reads TGTGCCAGCACCCAGGGAACTAGCGCCTACGAGCAGTACTTC. Amino acid sequence: CASTQGTSAYEQYF. This chain uses TRBV6-6 with TRBJ2-7; 7 bases are shared with TRBD2. Per germline, CDR1 MNHNY and CDR2 SVGAGI (reference sequence). The CDR3 has 14 amino acids. V trimming: 7 bases; J trimming: 2 bases; junction bases outside the gene matches: 8.

This chain links TRBV30 with TRBJ1-1, with a possible D match to TRBD1 (6 bases). Germline values: CDR1 GTSNPN, CDR2 SVGIG (reference sequence). V lost 3 bases and J 11 bases, leaving 13 bases between the germline ends. There are 11 residues in the CDR3. The CDR3 region is CAWRPGGGAFF. CDR3 sequence (DNA): TGTGCCTGGAGGCCGGGAGGGGGGGCTTTCTTT.

The rearrangement joins TRBV4-1 to TRBJ2-7, with TRBD1 matching 7 bases. The junction had 12 bases not matched to a gene; V was cut back by 4 bases and J by 0 bases. Germline V gene data show CDR1 as MGHRA and CDR2 as YSYEKL. The CDR3 sequence is 17 residues long. This CDR3 reads CASSPLGTASSSYEQYF. The CDR3 DNA sequence: TGCGCCAGCAGCCCCTTGGGGACAGCCTCGAGCTCCTACGAGCAGTACTTC.

V usage is TRBV7-2 and J usage is TRBJ1-1; D is possibly TRBD1 (6 bases). Germline V gives CDR1 SGHTA, CDR2 FQGNSA. Trimming removed 5 bases from V and 7 bases from J, with 14 bases in between. The CDR3 contains 13 residues. Here the CDR3 reads CASSPTGGDEAFF. The CDR3 DNA reads as TGTGCCAGCAGCCCGACAGGAGGTGATGAAGCTTTCTTT.